This T cell receptor beta chain was recorded in a study of cytomegalovirus exposure and HLA in healthy donors. Notes on the study in general: Researchers reported in a later analysis that a missense DCLRE1C variant was tied to TCR beta V- and J-gene trimming.

Amplification used 60 Vbeta primers and 13 Jbeta primers. Here immunoSEQ multiplex PCR was the method, and the copy in TCRdb shows in-frame clones only, minus some. Among approximately 110,000 clones, 76% were seen once, and the ten largest hold 7.7%. This clone was seen a single time. What it binds is not known. A junction end diverges from the germline sequence, so it may reflect a read error. Other DNA sequences in this sample translate to the same CDR3. The CDR3 loop spans 14 amino acids. In germline, CDR1 is SGHVS, CDR2 FNYEAQ. The gene calls are TRBV7-6 and TRBJ2-5; 11 bases line up with TRBD2. This clonotype was obtained from a woman aged 45-65 years in good health and CMV-seropositive. The sequencing sample was made of PBMCs. The CDR3 reads CASSLAGGQETQYF. CDR3 in DNA: TGTGCCAGCAGCCTAGCGGGGGGACAAGAGACCCAGTACTTC.